Here is one TCR beta chain with its context. Its antigen is not known. Assay used: immunoSEQ multiplex PCR; TCRdb lists only in-frame clones, some missing. The sample has more than 55,000 clones, 84% seen once; the top ten hold roughly 3.5%. Time point indicated: week 11, during vaccination. Topical imiquimod accompanied each vaccine dose, which consisted of 300 ug of mutant IDH1 20-mer peptide. Newly diagnosed WHO grade 3 or 4 IDH1-mutant, ATRX-lost astrocytomas were identified in the donors. This record belongs to a study of a mutant IDH1 vaccine in newly diagnosed glioma. Germline CDR1 SGHNT, CDR2 YYREEE (reference sequence). V gave up 4 bases and J gave up 6 bases, with 16 bases separating them. The CDR3 has 15 residues.

This sequence originates from a man aged 25-45 years with glioma. V gene TRBV5-4 combines with J gene TRBJ1-4; a possible D gene is TRBD1 (6 bases). This specimen was PBMCs, taken from a glioma patient whose treatment included an IDH1 peptide vaccine. This CDR3 reads CASSPFTGRDEKLFF. As DNA, the CDR3 is TGTGCCAGCAGCCCGTTCACAGGGAGGGATGAAAAACTGTTTTTT.